This T cell receptor (beta chain) was retrieved from a study of CD8 T cells in Susac syndrome. The germline gives CDR1 MNHNY, CDR2 SVGAGI (reference sequence). This CDR3 comprises 13 residues. The V and J ends lost 6 bases and 4 bases, in that order; junction bases with no gene match: 3. Random hexamers were used to reverse transcribe the RNA input (roughly 0.5 to 1 ug). TCRdb reprocessed the immunoSEQ multiplex PCR reads via MiXCR and lists one record per CDR3 protein. The sample has approximately 280,000 distinct CDR3 sequences; roughly 85% are singletons. The V call is TRBV6-6, the J call TRBJ1-5, with 7 bases lining up with TRBD1. The material sequenced was CD8+ T cells from PBMCs. This sequence was found in a human donor with multiple sclerosis. The CDR3, as DNA: TGTGCCAGCAGCTTACAGGGGAATCAGCCCCAGCATTTT. Translation gives CASSLQGNQPQHF.